The TCR beta chain under discussion was sequenced for a study of tumor-infiltrating lymphocytes in primary liver carcinoma. A primer matching the constant region was used to make TCR beta cDNA from approximately 520 ng of total RNA. Three-round nested multiplex PCR performed with slightly modified ARM-PCR produced the TCR beta libraries. A C-beta reverse primer and TRBV1-TRBV30 forward primers served in each of the first two PCR rounds, at about 9 cycles apiece. In TCRdb, the multiplex PCR reads were re-called with MiXCR into one record per CDR3 protein. The repertoire includes about 110,000 distinct CDR3 sequences, approximately 70% of them detected once, and 9.3% sits in the top ten. V was shortened by 2 bases and J by 4 bases, with 18 bases between the two germline ends. Germline CDR1 SQVTM, CDR2 ANQGSEA. The CDR3 runs to 15 residues. Scientists recovered RNA and DNA together from roughly 20-30 mg of unsorted bulk tissue. The patients presented with primary liver carcinoma, which was managed through surgical resection. Chronic HBV infection, which was untreated, was present in the patients. Viable tumor cells exceeded 85% in all tumor samples.

Sequenced: liver tumor tissue from sampling region 1. Subset noted: tumor region T1, superior pole. The V and J genes are TRBV29-1 and TRBJ2-7; either TRBD1 or TRBD2 may fit D (5 bases each). The receptor was derived from a woman aged 55-69 years with primary liver carcinoma and hepatitis B virus infection. The CDR3 nucleotides are TGCAGCGTTGAATACTCCGGGACCCCCCCGTACGAGCAGTACTTC. Translating gives CSVEYSGTPPYEQYF.